This entry is about one T cell receptor (beta chain). The sample belongs to a study of blood T cell repertoires in COVID-19. At the level of the study: COVID-19 samples collected from the United States, Italy and Spain covered acute and convalescent phases. Sources were T cells, B-cell-depleted T cells, or PBMCs; the material itself was cDNA or gDNA.

The CDR3 has 16 residues. V lost 0 bases, J lost 0 bases, and 9 bases lay in between. Germline CDR1 MNHEY, CDR2 SVGAGI. Under the authors' procedure: Amplification of reference gene primers provided the estimated nucleated cell counts. This table comes from immunoSEQ multiplex PCR, and its TCRdb copy is limited to in-frame clones, with some not included. The V and J calls and clone size were taken over from that table, and D and trimming were inferred from the DNA. The sample shows a few hundred thousand clones, around 85% of them seen only once. The sample consisted of peripheral blood. The chain links TRBV6-5 to TRBJ1-3; D is uncertain. This TCR was recovered from a woman aged 18 to 35 with acute or convalescent COVID-19. The CDR3 DNA reads TGTGCCAGCAGTTACTCGACATTGGGCTCTGGAAACACCATATATTTT. Translated, it gives CASSYSTLGSGNTIYF.